The 17 T cell receptor beta chains listed next were all sequenced from one sample in a study of cytotoxic CD8 clonotypes in ibrutinib-treated CLL. Libraries were prepared by immunoSEQ multiplex PCR; TCRdb keeps only in-frame clonotypes and omits some of them. The profile covers approximately 280,000 clones, with around 77% appearing a single time and roughly 5.7% taken by the ten largest. The sequencing used PBMCs, collected at disease progression, from a patient treated with ibrutinib. The receptors originated from a human donor with chronic lymphocytic leukemia.

J is TRBJ2-5 and V is TRBV5-1; D ambiguous. The V gene's germline CDR1 is SGHRS and CDR2 YFSETQ. This CDR3 has 14 amino acids. Between the trimmed V and J ends, which lost 0 bases and 4 bases, there was a span of 10 bases. Here the CDR3 reads CASSLVRPGETQYF. For the CDR3, the DNA is TGCGCCAGCAGCTTGGTCCGACCTGGAGAGACCCAGTACTTC.

This clone is a singleton in its sample. The V and J genes are TRBV7-9 and TRBJ2-7; D tentatively fits TRBD1 or TRBD2 (6 bases each). V was trimmed by 5 bases and J by 2 bases, leaving 16 bases between them. This CDR3 is built from 15 residues. Germline-derived CDR1 and CDR2 are SEHNR and FQNEAQ (reference sequence). The CDR3: CASSQGLQGPYEQYF. CDR3 DNA: TGTGCCAGCAGCCAGGGACTTCAGGGGCCCTACGAGCAGTACTTC.

The J gene is TRBJ1-1, the V gene TRBV4-1; perhaps TRBD1 as D (5 bases). CDR1 MGHRA and CDR2 YSYEKL come from the germline V gene. V was pared by 1 base and J by 5 bases, with 14 bases between. This CDR3 comprises 15 residues. The CDR3 protein is CASSQGRGSRTEAFF. DNA for the CDR3: TGCGCCAGCAGCCAAGGGAGGGGATCTCGGACTGAAGCTTTCTTT.

The table lists this clone with a few counts. J is TRBJ2-1 and V is TRBV5-1, with D unclear. This CDR3 comprises 13 residues. The germline V gene has CDR1 SGHRS and CDR2 YFSETQ. V was clipped by 3 bases and J by 3 bases, with 7 bases between them. In DNA form, the CDR3 reads TGCGCCAGCAGCTATACTAACTACAATGAGCAGTTCTTC. The encoded protein is CASSYTNYNEQFF.

This clone was counted once. V is TRBV14 and J is TRBJ2-7, with D possibly TRBD1 on 6 matching bases. V dropped 2 bases and J dropped 4 bases, with 24 bases sitting between them. The CDR3 covers 18 residues. Germline lookup yields CDR1 SGHDN and CDR2 FVKESK. The CDR3 spells CASSQRGYRVLPSYEQYF. The DNA of the CDR3 is TGTGCCAGCAGCCAAAGGGGGTACAGAGTCTTACCTTCGTACGAGCAGTACTTC.

This clone was recorded a few times. The genes are TRBV5-1 and TRBJ2-1; 12 nucleotides line up with TRBD2. Per the germline V gene, CDR1 is SGHRS and CDR2 is YFSETQ. V lost 4 bases to trimming and J lost 4 bases; unmatched junction nucleotides: 3. The CDR3 has 15 amino acids. The CDR3 bases are TGCGCCAGCAGCCCTAGCGGGGGGGCTTACAATGAGCAGTTCTTC. Translated, it gives CASSPSGGAYNEQFF.

The V and J genes are TRBV19 and TRBJ2-1; 14 bases fit TRBD2. Germline V gene data show CDR1 as LNHDA and CDR2 as SQIVND (reference sequence). The CDR3 totals 18 residues. J gave up 6 bases and V 3 bases, and 10 bases lay outside the gene matches. In DNA, the CDR3 is TGTGCCAGTAGTATCGGCCCAAGACTAGCGGGGGGGCTCAATGAGCAGTTCTTC. The encoded protein is CASSIGPRLAGGLNEQFF.

The J gene is TRBJ2-1, the V gene TRBV20-1; D gene unclear. The CDR3 totals 11 residues. Germline values: CDR1 DFQATT, CDR2 SNEGSKA (reference sequence). Trimming took off 8 bases at V and 7 bases at J, with 12 bases between the two ends. This CDR3 reads CSLVRGNEQFF. The CDR3 region has the DNA TGCAGTCTAGTCCGCGGAAATGAGCAGTTCTTC.

This chain links TRBV5-4 with TRBJ2-7; 7 bases match TRBD1. CDR1 and CDR2 (germline): SGHNT, YYREEE (reference sequence). The V gene end was trimmed by 9 bases and the J gene end by 1 base; junction bases not matched to a gene: 7. The CDR3 spans 13 residues. CDR3 loop: CANPRDRSYEQYF. The CDR3 DNA is TGTGCCAACCCACGGGACAGATCCTACGAGCAGTACTTC.

A single count supports this clone. The chain recombines TRBV28 with TRBJ2-7, with TRBD1 matching 7 bases. This CDR3 comprises 14 residues. J gave up 3 bases and V 9 bases, and 11 bases lay outside the gene matches. Germline CDR1 and CDR2: MDHEN and SYDVKM. CDR3 amino acids: CASTLGGEIYEQYF. The DNA for the CDR3 is TGTGCCAGTACCCTAGGGGGCGAGATCTACGAGCAGTACTTC.

This sequence joins TRBV27 and TRBJ1-4; D is unresolved. The CDR3 consists of 17 residues. Germline-derived CDR1 and CDR2 are MNHEY and SMNVEV (reference sequence). Deletions cut 1 base from V and 0 bases from J, with 12 bases between. In DNA, the CDR3 is TGTGCCAGCAGTTTATACGGCAGGTTCGCAACTAATGAAAAACTGTTTTTT. It specifies CASSLYGRFATNEKLFF.

The chain combines TRBV29-1 with TRBJ2-1; D gene ambiguous. This CDR3 is built from 11 residues. V gave up 5 bases and J gave up 7 bases, with 9 bases separating them. The germline gives CDR1 SQVTM, CDR2 ANQGSEA. The CDR3 DNA is TGCAGCGTTATTGGGTGGAATGAGCAGTTCTTC. This translates into CSVIGWNEQFF.

The rearrangement joins TRBV20-1 to TRBJ1-1, with D tentatively TRBD1 (6 bases). CDR1 DFQATT and CDR2 SNEGSKA come from the germline V gene (reference sequence). Trimming cost V 6 bases and J 11 bases, with 16 bases left between them. The CDR3 runs to 11 residues. The CDR3 DNA reads TGCAGTGCCAGTTTCGGGGGCTCGGCTTTCTTT. This codes for CSASFGGSAFF.

This clone was seen once. The chain combines TRBV27 with TRBJ1-5, with D unclear. Germline assignment: CDR1 MNHEY and CDR2 SMNVEV (reference sequence). The CDR3 has 22 amino acids. In nucleotides, the CDR3 is TGTCGACGTGGACCTACCACGGTCCGGCTTCGATGTTTCGATTATAGCAATCAGCCCCAGCATTTT. Protein: CRRGPTTVRLRCFDYSNQPQHF.

The chain has TRBV5-6 and TRBJ2-5; D uncertain. From germline, CDR1 is SGHDT and CDR2 YYEEEE. V was cut by 6 bases and J by 1 base, with 13 bases left in between. The CDR3 spans 14 residues. The CDR3 loop reads CASTSFPAQETQYF. CDR3 in DNA: TGTGCCAGCACCTCCTTCCCGGCCCAAGAGACCCAGTACTTC.

V gene TRBV9 combines with J gene TRBJ1-1, with D unresolved. Germline CDR1 SGDLS, CDR2 YYNGEE. The CDR3 covers 16 residues. V was shortened by 0 bases and J by 0 bases, with 12 bases between the two germline ends. CDR3 sequence (DNA): TGTGCCAGCAGCGTAGCATCCGGCGTATTGAACACTGAAGCTTTCTTT. Its protein is CASSVASGVLNTEAFF.

CDR3 in amino acids: CASSSRGGDTQYF. CDR3 nucleotide sequence: TGTGCCAGTAGCTCAAGAGGCGGGGATACGCAGTATTTT. The gene calls are TRBV19 and TRBJ2-3, with D maybe TRBD2 (5 bases). The V and J ends lost 6 bases and 6 bases respectively, with 13 bases between them. The CDR3 sequence is 13 residues long. CDR1 and CDR2 from the germline V gene are LNHDA and SQIVND (reference sequence).